The clone carrying this TCR beta chain was counted a few times. The antigen is undetermined. Naive CD4+ T cells were purified with Tregs depleted by CD25. Study-wide results and caveats: Greatest tumor Treg TCR overlap was with tumor naive CD4+ cells.

Constant-region reverse primers amplified full-length variable regions, followed by semi-nested Nested Universal Primer A PCR. TCRdb recomputed calls from the 5' RACE reads with MiXCR, one row per CDR3 protein. Of over 25,000 distinct CDR3 sequences in the sample, 26% were seen once. The sequence derives from a female donor with breast cancer. The material sequenced was naive CD4+ T cells sorted from a lymph node. Subset specified: naive CD4+ T cells, CD4+CD45RA+CD25-.

The CDR3 sequence: CASSALRFYGYTF. The CDR3 nucleotides read TGTGCCAGCAGTGCCCTAAGGTTCTATGGCTACACCTTC. The V gene is TRBV6-5, the J gene TRBJ1-2; unclear D gene. The CDR3 contains 13 residues. The germline CDR1 and CDR2 sequences are MNHEY and SVGAGI. V lost 5 bases, J lost 4 bases, and 11 bases lay in between.